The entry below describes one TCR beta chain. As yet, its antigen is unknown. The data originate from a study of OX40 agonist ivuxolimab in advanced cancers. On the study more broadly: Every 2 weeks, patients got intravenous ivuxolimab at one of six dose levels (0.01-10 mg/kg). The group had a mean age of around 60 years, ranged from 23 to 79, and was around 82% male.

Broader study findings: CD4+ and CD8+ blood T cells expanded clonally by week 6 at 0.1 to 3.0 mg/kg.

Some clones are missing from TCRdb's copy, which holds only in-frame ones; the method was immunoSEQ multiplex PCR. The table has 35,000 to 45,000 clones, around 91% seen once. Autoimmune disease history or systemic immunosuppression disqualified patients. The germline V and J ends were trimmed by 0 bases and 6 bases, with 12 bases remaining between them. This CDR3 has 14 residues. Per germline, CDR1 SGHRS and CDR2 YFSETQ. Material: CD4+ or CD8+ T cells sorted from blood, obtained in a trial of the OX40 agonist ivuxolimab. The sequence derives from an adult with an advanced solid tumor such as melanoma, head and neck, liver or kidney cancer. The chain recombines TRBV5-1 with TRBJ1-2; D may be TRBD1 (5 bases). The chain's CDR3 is CASSLAGRDDGYTF. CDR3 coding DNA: TGCGCCAGCAGCTTGGCAGGCAGGGACGATGGCTACACCTTC.